The T cell receptor beta chain described here comes from a study of spatial heterogeneity in lung cancer. Study details: In the raw reads, each unique TCR and UMI combination was present more than ten times on average.

Study-wide results and limits: In blood, ubiquitous expanded tumor TCRs appeared more at resection than follow-up.

In this sample, this clonotype turned up many times. Antigen unknown. Germline CDR1 is MNHEY and CDR2 is SVGEGT. V gave up 9 bases and J gave up 6 bases; unmatched junction bases: 8. The CDR3 runs 13 residues. The time point was: sample taken at primary tumor resection. The donors were about 72 patients with non-small cell lung cancer that was early-stage and untreated. Unsorted whole RNA samples from tumor, nontumor lung or frozen PBMC were sequenced. MiXCR was run by TCRdb on the 5' RACE reads, yielding one entry per CDR3 protein. Of some 37,000 distinct CDR3 sequences in the sample, around 7.2% were seen once.

The TCR was taken from a male donor with early-stage non-small cell lung cancer. The chain carries TRBV6-2 or TRBV6-3 and TRBJ2-5; 9 bases map to TRBD1. The sequencing here drew on PBMCs, taken at surgery. The CDR3 is CASCPGQGKTQYF. The CDR3 DNA sequence: TGTGCCAGTTGCCCGGGACAGGGAAAGACCCAGTACTTC.